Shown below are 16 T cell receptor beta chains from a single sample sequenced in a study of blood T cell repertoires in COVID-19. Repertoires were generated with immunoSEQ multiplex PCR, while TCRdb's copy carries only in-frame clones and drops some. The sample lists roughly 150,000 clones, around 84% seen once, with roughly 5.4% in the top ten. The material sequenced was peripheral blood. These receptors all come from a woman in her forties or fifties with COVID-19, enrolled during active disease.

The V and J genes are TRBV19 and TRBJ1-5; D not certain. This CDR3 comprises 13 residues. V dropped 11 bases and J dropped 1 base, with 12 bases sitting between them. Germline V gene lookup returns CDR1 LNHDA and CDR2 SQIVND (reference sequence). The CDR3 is CASNPGSNQPQHF. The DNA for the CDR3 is TGTGCCTCCAATCCGGGGAGCAATCAGCCCCAGCATTTT.

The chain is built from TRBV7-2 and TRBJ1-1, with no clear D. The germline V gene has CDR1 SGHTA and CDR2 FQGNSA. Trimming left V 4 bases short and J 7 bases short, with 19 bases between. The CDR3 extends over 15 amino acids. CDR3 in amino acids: CASSSRGGNPFEAFF. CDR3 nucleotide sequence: TGTGCCAGCAGCTCTCGGGGAGGGAACCCTTTTGAAGCTTTCTTT.

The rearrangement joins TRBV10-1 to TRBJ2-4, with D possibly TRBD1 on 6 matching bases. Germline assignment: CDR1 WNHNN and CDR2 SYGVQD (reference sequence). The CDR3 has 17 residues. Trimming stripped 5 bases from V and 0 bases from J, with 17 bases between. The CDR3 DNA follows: TGCGCCAGCAGTACAGTATCAGGGGCGAGAGCCAAAAACATTCAGTACTTC. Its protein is CASSTVSGARAKNIQYF.

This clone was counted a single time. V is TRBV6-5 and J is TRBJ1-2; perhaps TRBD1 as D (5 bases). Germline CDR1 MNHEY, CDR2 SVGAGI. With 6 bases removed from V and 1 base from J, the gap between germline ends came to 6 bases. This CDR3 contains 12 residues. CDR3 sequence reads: CASRQGNYGYTF. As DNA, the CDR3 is TGTGCCAGCAGGCAGGGTAACTATGGCTACACCTTC.

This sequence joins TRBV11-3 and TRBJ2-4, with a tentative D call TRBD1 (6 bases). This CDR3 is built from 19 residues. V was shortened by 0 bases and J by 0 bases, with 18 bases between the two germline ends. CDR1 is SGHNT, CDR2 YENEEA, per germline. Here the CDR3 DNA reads TGTGCCAGCAGCTTAGATCACGGGTTAGACAGGCTAGCCAAAAACATTCAGTACTTC. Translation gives CASSLDHGLDRLAKNIQYF.

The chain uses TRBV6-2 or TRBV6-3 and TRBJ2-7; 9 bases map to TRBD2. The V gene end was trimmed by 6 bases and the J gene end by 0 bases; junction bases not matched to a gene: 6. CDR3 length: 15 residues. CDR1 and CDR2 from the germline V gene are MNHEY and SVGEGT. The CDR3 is CASSVRLADSYEQYF. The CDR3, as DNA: TGTGCCAGCAGCGTAAGACTAGCGGACTCCTACGAGCAGTACTTC.

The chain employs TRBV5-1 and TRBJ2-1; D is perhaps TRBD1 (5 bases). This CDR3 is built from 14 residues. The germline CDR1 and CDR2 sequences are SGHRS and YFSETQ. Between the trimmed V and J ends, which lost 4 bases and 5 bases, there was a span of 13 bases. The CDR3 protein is CASSVGPVDNEQFF. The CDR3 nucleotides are TGCGCCAGCAGCGTGGGGCCCGTTGACAATGAGCAGTTCTTC.

CDR3 DNA sequence: TGTGCCAGCAGCTGGGACAGGGGGTACGAGCAGTACTTC. Residues: CASSWDRGYEQYF. The rearrangement uses TRBV5-4 and TRBJ2-7; 11 bases map to TRBD1. Unmatched junction bases numbered 0, after V lost 3 bases and J lost 4 bases. Looked up from germline, CDR1 is SGHNT and CDR2 is YYREEE (reference sequence). CDR3 size: 13 residues.

CDR3 loop: CASSATPRDATNEKLFF. The CDR3 nucleotides read TGCGCCAGCAGCGCGACCCCCAGGGATGCAACTAATGAAAAACTGTTTTTT. The rearrangement links TRBV5-1 to TRBJ1-4; perhaps TRBD1 as D (5 bases). The germline CDR1 and CDR2 sequences are SGHRS and YFSETQ. The germline V and J ends were trimmed by 4 bases and 0 bases, with 16 bases remaining between them. CDR3 size: 17 residues.

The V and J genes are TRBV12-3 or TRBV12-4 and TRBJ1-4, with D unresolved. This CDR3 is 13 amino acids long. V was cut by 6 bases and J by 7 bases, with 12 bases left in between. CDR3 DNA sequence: TGTGCCAGCAGGGCGGGCCAGCCTGAAAAACTGTTTTTT. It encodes CASRAGQPEKLFF.

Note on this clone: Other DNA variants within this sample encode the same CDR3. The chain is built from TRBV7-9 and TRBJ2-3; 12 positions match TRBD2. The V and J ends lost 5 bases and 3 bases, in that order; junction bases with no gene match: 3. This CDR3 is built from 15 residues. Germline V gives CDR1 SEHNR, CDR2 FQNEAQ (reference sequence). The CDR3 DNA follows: TGTGCCAGCAGCGCACTAGCGGGGGGAACAGATACGCAGTATTTT. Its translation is CASSALAGGTDTQYF.

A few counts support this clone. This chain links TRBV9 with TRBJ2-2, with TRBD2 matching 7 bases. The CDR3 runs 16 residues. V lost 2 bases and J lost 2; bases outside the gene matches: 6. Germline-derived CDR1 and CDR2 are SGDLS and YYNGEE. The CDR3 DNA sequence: TGTGCCAGCAGCGTCAGAGCGGGGCCTAACACCGGGGAGCTGTTTTTT. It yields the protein CASSVRAGPNTGELFF. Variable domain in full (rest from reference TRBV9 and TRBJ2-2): DSGVTQTPKHLITATGQRVTLRCSPRSGDLSVYWYQQSLDQGLQFLIQYYNGEERAKGNILERFSAQQFPDLHSELNLSSLELGDSALYFCASSVRAGPNTGELFFGEGSRLTVL.

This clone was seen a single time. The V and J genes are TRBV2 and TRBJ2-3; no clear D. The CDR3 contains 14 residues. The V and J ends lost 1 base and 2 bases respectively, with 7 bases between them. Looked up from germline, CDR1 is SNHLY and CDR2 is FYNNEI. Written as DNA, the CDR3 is TGTGCCAGCAGTGAAGTGGGCAACACAGATACGCAGTATTTT. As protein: CASSEVGNTDTQYF.

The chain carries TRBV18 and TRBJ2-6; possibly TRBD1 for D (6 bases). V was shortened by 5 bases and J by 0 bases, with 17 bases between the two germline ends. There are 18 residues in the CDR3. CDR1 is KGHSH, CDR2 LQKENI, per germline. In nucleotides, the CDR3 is TGTGCCAGCTCATCGGGACACCTAAAAAACTCTGGGGCCAACGTCCTGACTTTC. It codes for CASSSGHLKNSGANVLTF.

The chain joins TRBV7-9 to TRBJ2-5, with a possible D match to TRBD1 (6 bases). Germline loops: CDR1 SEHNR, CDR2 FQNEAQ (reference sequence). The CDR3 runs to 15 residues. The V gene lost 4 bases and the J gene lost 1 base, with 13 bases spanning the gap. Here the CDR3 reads CASSSSKGVQETQYF. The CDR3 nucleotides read TGTGCCAGCAGCTCGAGCAAGGGGGTCCAAGAGACCCAGTACTTC. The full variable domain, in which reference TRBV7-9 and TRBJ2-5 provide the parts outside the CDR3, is DTGVSQNPRHKITKRGQNVTFRCDPISEHNRLYWYRQTLGQGPEFLTYFQNEAQLEKSRLLSDRFSAERPKGSFSTLEIQRTEQGDSAMYLCASSSSKGVQETQYFGPGTRLLVL.

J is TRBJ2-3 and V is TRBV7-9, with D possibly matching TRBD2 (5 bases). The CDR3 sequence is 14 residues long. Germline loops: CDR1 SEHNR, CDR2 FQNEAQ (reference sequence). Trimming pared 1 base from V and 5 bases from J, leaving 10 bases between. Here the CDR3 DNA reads TGTGCCAGCAGCTTAGGCGGGTGGGAAGATACGCAGTATTTT. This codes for CASSLGGWEDTQYF.